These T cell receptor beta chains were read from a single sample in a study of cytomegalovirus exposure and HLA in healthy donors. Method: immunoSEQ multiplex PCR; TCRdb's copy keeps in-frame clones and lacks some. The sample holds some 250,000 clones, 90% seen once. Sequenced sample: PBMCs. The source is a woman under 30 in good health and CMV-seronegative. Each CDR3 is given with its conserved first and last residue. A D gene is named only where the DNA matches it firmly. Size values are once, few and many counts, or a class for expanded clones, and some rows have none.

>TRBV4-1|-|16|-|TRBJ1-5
TGCGCCAGCAGCCAAGACTCCACAGCTAAGAATCAGCCCCAGCATTTT
CASSQDSTAKNQPQHF
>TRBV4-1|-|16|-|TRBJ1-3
TGCGCCAGCAGCCAAGACCCTGGGGGGAGAGGAAACACCATATATTTT
CASSQDPGGRGNTIYF
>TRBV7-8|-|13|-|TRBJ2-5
TGTGCCAGCAGCTCCAGAGGTGGAGAGACCCAGTACTTC
CASSSRGGETQYF
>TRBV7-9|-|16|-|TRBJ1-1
TGTGCCAGCAGCTTAGAAAGTCAGGTCATGAACACTGAAGCTTTCTTT
CASSLESQVMNTEAFF
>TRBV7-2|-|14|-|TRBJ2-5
TGTGCCAGCAGCTTAGTGGGGCGCGGAGAGACCCAGTACTTC
CASSLVGRGETQYF
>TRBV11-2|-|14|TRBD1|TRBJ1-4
TGTGCCAGCAGCGCCGGGACAGGGTTCGAAAAACTGTTTTTT
CASSAGTGFEKLFF
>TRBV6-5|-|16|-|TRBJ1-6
TGTGCCAGCAGTTACGGTGTCGGAGACTGGCGGTCACCCCTCCACTTT
CASSYGVGDWRSPLHF
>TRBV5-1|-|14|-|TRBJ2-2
TGCGCCAGCAGCCCGACAGATAACACCGGGGAGCTGTTTTTT
CASSPTDNTGELFF
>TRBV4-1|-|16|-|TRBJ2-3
TGCGCCAGCAGCCAAAGAGGACTGGGAAGCACAGATACGCAGTATTTT
CASSQRGLGSTDTQYF
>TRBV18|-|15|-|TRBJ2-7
TGTGCCAGCTCACCAAACGGGAACAACATGGACGAGCAGTACTTC
CASSPNGNNMDEQYF
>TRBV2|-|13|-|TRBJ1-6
TGTGCCAGAGGGGACATAATTAATTCACCCCTCCACTTT
CARGDIINSPLHF
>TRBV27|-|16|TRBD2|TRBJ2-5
TGTGCCAGCAGTCCCATTTACCTAGCGGATGAAGAGACCCAGTACTTC
CASSPIYLADEETQYF
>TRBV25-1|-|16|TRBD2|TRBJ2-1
TGTGCCAGCAGTGAACCAACTAGCGGCGACTACAATGAGCAGTTCTTC
CASSEPTSGDYNEQFF
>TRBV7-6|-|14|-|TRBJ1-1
TGTGCCAGCAGCTTAGTTTCCAGGGTCACTGAAGCTTTCTTT
CASSLVSRVTEAFF
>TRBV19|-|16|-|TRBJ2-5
TGTGCCAGTAGTATTATTGGGGGGGGGCGAGTAGAGACCCAGTACTTC
CASSIIGGGRVETQYF
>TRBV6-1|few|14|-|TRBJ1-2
TGTGCCAGCATTAACCCAGGGATGGGGTATGGCTACACCTTC
CASINPGMGYGYTF
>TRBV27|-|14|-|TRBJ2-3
TGTGCCAGCAGTTTCCACAGGACAACAGATACGCAGTATTTT
CASSFHRTTDTQYF
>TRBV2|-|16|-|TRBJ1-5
TGTGCCAGCAGTGAATCCGGCCGACACCTCAATCAGCCCCAGCATTTT
CASSESGRHLNQPQHF
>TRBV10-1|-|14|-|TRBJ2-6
TGCGCCAGCAGCACAGGGACTGGGGCCAACGTCCTGACTTTC
CASSTGTGANVLTF
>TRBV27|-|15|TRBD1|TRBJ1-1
TGTGCCAGCACTCCGGGACAGGGGACGCGAACTGAAGCTTTCTTT
CASTPGQGTRTEAFF
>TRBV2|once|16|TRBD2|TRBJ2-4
TGTGCCAGCAGTTGGGGGGGACTAGCGGAATCCCAAAAACCGTACTTC
CASSWGGLAESQKPYF
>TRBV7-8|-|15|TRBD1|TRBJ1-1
TGTGCCAGCAGCTTACCCCTTAGGGGGCCCACTGAAGCTTTCTTT
CASSLPLRGPTEAFF
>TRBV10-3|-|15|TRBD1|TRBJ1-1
TGTGCCATCAGTAATCCGGGACAGGGTTACACTGAAGCTTTCTTT
CAISNPGQGYTEAFF
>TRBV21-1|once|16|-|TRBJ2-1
TGTGCCAGCAGCAAAACCCCTTCTGGACACTACAATGAGCAGTTCTTC
CASSKTPSGHYNEQFF
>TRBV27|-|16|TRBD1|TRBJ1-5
TGTGCCAGCAGTCGAGGGACAGGGGGCCAATATCAGCCCCAGCATTTT
CASSRGTGGQYQPQHF
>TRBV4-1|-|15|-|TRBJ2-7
TGCGCCAGCAGCCACCTATCGACAGGTGCCTACGAGCAGTACTTC
CASSHLSTGAYEQYF
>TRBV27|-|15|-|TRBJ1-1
TGTGCCAGCAGTGCCCTAGTCAGAATGAACACTGAAGCTTTCTTT
CASSALVRMNTEAFF
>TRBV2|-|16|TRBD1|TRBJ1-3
TGTGCCAGCAGTGAAATGGGGACAGAAGAAGGAAACACCATATATTTT
CASSEMGTEEGNTIYF
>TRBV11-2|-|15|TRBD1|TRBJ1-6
TGTGCCAGCAGCCAAGGACAGGTTTATAATTCACCCCTCCACTTT
CASSQGQVYNSPLHF
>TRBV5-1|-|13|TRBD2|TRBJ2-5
TGCGCCAGCAGCGGGGGGGAGCAAGAGACCCAGTACTTC
CASSGGEQETQYF
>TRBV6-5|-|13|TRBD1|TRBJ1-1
TGTGCCAGCAGTTACGGGGACAGGGGTGAAGCTTTCTTT
CASSYGDRGEAFF
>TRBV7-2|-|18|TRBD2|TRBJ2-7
TGTGCCAGCAGCTTAGGGGTTGCCAGCGGGGGGGTTAGTTACGAGCAGTACTTC
CASSLGVASGGVSYEQYF
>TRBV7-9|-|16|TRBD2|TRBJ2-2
TGTGCCAGCAGCCCGACTAGCGGGGGGAACACCGGGGAGCTGTTTTTT
CASSPTSGGNTGELFF
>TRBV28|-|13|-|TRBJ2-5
TGTGCCAGCTCCCCCCCCAACGCGGAGACCCAGTACTTC
CASSPPNAETQYF
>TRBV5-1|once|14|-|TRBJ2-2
TGCGCCAGCAGCTTCGCACTGGACACCGGGGAGCTGTTTTTT
CASSFALDTGELFF
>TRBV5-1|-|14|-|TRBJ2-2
TGCGCCAGCAGCTCGGACAGTTCTACCGGGGAGCTGTTTTTT
CASSSDSSTGELFF
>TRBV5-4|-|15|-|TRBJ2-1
TGTGCCAGCAGCTTGGGGTCGGGCTCCTACAATGAGCAGTTCTTC
CASSLGSGSYNEQFF
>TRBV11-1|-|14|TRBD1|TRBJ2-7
TGTGCCAGCAGCTCCGGACAGGCGACCTACGAGCAGTACTTC
CASSSGQATYEQYF
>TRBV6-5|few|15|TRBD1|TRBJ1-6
TGTGCCAGCAGCCTGTCGGGACAGGGTTATTCACCCCTCCACTTT
CASSLSGQGYSPLHF
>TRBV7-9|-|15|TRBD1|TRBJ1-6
TGTGCCAGCAGCTTATTAACAGGGGATAATTCACCCCTCCACTTT
CASSLLTGDNSPLHF
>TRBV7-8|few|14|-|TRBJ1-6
TGTGCCAGCAGCTTAGTCAGGGTGGGTTCACCCCTCCACTTT
CASSLVRVGSPLHF
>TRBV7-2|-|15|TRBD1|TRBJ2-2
TGTGCCAGCAGCCCGGGACAGATGAACACCGGGGAGCTGTTTTTT
CASSPGQMNTGELFF
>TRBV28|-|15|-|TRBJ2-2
TGTGCCAGCAGTTTATTTGGGCCCCCTGGGGGGGAGCTGTTTTTT
CASSLFGPPGGELFF
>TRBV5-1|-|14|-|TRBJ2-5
TGCGCCAGCAGCCTTGGGAGACGTGACGAGACCCAGTACTTC
CASSLGRRDETQYF
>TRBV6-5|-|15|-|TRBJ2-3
TGTGCCAGCAGTACCCCTAGGTCCAGCACAGATACGCAGTATTTT
CASSTPRSSTDTQYF
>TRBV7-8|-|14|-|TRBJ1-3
TGTGCCAGCAGCTTTTCAGGGGCTGGAAACACCATATATTTT
CASSFSGAGNTIYF
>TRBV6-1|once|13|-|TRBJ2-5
TGTGCCAGCAGTGCCGGGGGCCAAGAGACCCAGTACTTC
CASSAGGQETQYF
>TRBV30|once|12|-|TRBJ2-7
TGTGCCGGGACTCCCCCGAGGCACGAGCAGTACTTC
CAGTPPRHEQYF
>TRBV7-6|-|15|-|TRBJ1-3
TGTGCCAGCAGCTTAACAGGTAGCTCTGGAAACACCATATATTTT
CASSLTGSSGNTIYF
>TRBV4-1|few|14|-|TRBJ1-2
TGCGCCAGCAGCCAAACCAGGGGTGGCTATGGCTACACCTTC
CASSQTRGGYGYTF
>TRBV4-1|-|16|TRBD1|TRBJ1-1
TGCGCCAGCAGCCAAGGTTGGAGACAGGGGGGAACTGAAGCTTTCTTT
CASSQGWRQGGTEAFF
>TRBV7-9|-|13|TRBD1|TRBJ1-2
TGTGCCAGCAGCTTGGGACAGACTGGAGGCTACACCTTC
CASSLGQTGGYTF
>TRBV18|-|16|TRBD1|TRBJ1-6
TGTGCCAGCTCACCTAACAGGGGTCGCGAGGATTCACCCCTCCACTTT
CASSPNRGREDSPLHF
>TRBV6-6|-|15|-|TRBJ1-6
TGTGCCAGCAGTTCCCTCGGCGGGGGAAATTCACCCCTCCACTTT
CASSSLGGGNSPLHF
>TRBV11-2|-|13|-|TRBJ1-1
TGTGCCAGCAGCCCTGGACGGGGCACTGAAGCTTTCTTT
CASSPGRGTEAFF